The 32 T cell receptor beta chains listed next were all sequenced from one sample in a study of beta chain features in type 1 diabetes. The authors reverse transcribed all of the isolated RNA, so sequencing captured expressed TCRB transcripts. The assay was immunoSEQ multiplex PCR, and TCRdb's table has in-frame clones only and misses some. This table holds 130,000 to 150,000 clones, less than 9% found once. Sequenced material: central memory CD4+ T cells from blood. The origin of the receptors is a woman aged 25-40 years in good health.

V and J are TRBV7-2 and TRBJ2-1, with TRBD2 matching over 11 bases. The junction had 9 bases not matched to a gene; V was cut back by 1 base and J by 1 base. Germline CDR1 reads SGHTA; CDR2 reads FQGNSA. The CDR3 contains 19 residues. The CDR3 region has the DNA TGTGCCAGCAGCTTAGTTGGGACTAGCGGAAGCTCATCCTACAATGAGCAGTTCTTC. This gives the protein CASSLVGTSGSSSYNEQFF.

V usage is TRBV11-2 and J usage is TRBJ1-2; 7 bases fit TRBD1. The germline V gene encodes CDR1 SGHAT and CDR2 FQNNGV. CDR3 length: 13 residues. V dropped 5 bases and J dropped 7; count of bases not matched to a gene: 7. Written as DNA, the CDR3 is TGTGCCAGCAGCCCCCAGGGGGACATTGGCTACACCTTC. This codes for CASSPQGDIGYTF.

This clone was picked up a small number of times. The J gene is TRBJ2-1, the V gene TRBV5-4; 16 positions match TRBD2. The CDR3 runs to 18 residues. The V segment lost 4 bases and the J segment 3 bases; nucleotides outside the gene matches: 7. Germline V gene lookup returns CDR1 SGHNT and CDR2 YYREEE (reference sequence). As DNA, the CDR3 is TGTGCCAGCAGCGGCGGGACTAGCGGGAGGGCCGTCTACAATGAGCAGTTCTTC. This sequence encodes CASSGGTSGRAVYNEQFF. Full variable domain (remainder filled in from reference TRBV5-4 and TRBJ2-1): ETGVTQSPTHLIKTRGQQVTLRCSSQSGHNTVSWYQQALGQGPQFIFQYYREEENGRGNFPPRFSGLQFPNYSSELNVNALELDDSALYLCASSGGTSGRAVYNEQFFGPGTRLTVL.

This clone has just a few counts. The V and J genes are TRBV19 and TRBJ2-1; D is perhaps TRBD2 (6 bases). V shed 4 bases and J shed 9 bases, with 16 bases lying between them. CDR3 length: 14 residues. Germline CDR1 reads LNHDA; CDR2 reads SQIVND (reference sequence). This chain's CDR3 is CASSTGGLSSEQFF. The CDR3 nucleotides are TGTGCCAGTAGTACAGGAGGGCTTTCTAGTGAGCAGTTCTTC.

This chain uses TRBV19 with TRBJ2-2, with D possibly matching TRBD2 (6 bases). Germline CDR1 reads LNHDA; CDR2 reads SQIVND (reference sequence). V lost 4 bases to trimming and J lost 5 bases, with 14 bases between them. The CDR3 is 15 amino acids. This chain's CDR3 is CASSTRRAGTGELFF. The CDR3 coding sequence is TGTGCCAGTAGTACCCGTCGGGCGGGAACCGGGGAGCTGTTTTTT.

Only a few counts were recorded for this clone. The CDR3 DNA reads TGTGCCAGCAGCTTAGCGGCAGGGAAGGGGGAGACCCAGTACTTC. It specifies CASSLAAGKGETQYF. The chain employs TRBV7-2 and TRBJ2-5; tentative D call: TRBD1 (5 bases). Trimming stripped 0 bases from V and 5 bases from J, with 13 bases between. There are 15 residues in the CDR3. Germline values: CDR1 SGHTA, CDR2 FQGNSA.

The table lists this clone with a few counts. The rearrangement links TRBV4-2 to TRBJ2-1; 11 bases fit TRBD2. V gave up 2 bases and J gave up 4 bases; unmatched junction bases: 7. The CDR3 has 17 amino acids. Germline V lookup: CDR1 LGHNA, CDR2 YNFKEQ. The CDR3 nucleotides are TGTGCCAGCAGCCAACGGACTAGCGGGTTAGCATACAATGAGCAGTTCTTC. It specifies CASSQRTSGLAYNEQFF.

The sample holds many counts of this clone. V gene TRBV7-2 combines with J gene TRBJ2-1; the match to TRBD2 covers 10 bases. CDR3 length equals 15 residues. CDR1 and CDR2 (germline): SGHTA, FQGNSA. V lost 4 bases, J lost 4 bases, and 4 bases stayed unmatched. Here the CDR3 DNA reads TGTGCCAGCAGCTCTCTAGCGGGGGAATACAATGAGCAGTTCTTC. Its translation is CASSSLAGEYNEQFF.

This clone was recorded a few times. J is TRBJ1-4 and V is TRBV30, with 10 bases that match TRBD1. This CDR3 is built from 14 residues. V trimming: 2 bases; J trimming: 6 bases; junction bases outside the gene matches: 3. Germline V gene lookup returns CDR1 GTSNPN and CDR2 SVGIG (reference sequence). CDR3 in DNA: TGTGCCTGGAGTACCGGGACAGGGGATGAAAAACTGTTTTTT. Protein: CAWSTGTGDEKLFF. Using reference TRBV30 and TRBJ1-4 for the parts outside the CDR3, the full variable domain is SQTIHQWPATLVQPVGSPLSLECTVEGTSNPNLYWYRQAAGRGLQLLFYSVGIGQISSEVPQNLSASRPQDRQFILSSKKLLLSDSGFYLCAWSTGTGDEKLFFGSGTQLSVL.

This chain connects TRBV18 to TRBJ2-2, with 8 bases lining up with TRBD2. After removal of 8 bases from V and 0 bases from J, the junction contained 5 bases not matched to a gene. The CDR3 covers 15 residues. The germline gives CDR1 KGHSH, CDR2 LQKENI. DNA of the CDR3: TGTGCCAGCCCCTCTAGCGGGTCGAACACCGGGGAGCTGTTTTTT. It is translated as CASPSSGSNTGELFF.

The gene calls are TRBV7-2 and TRBJ1-2; 11 positions agree with TRBD1. Trimming cost V 6 bases and J 7 bases; bases outside gene matches: 7. The CDR3 runs 14 residues. CDR1 and CDR2 (germline): SGHTA, FQGNSA. The CDR3 DNA sequence: TGTGCCAGCAGTCCGGGGACAGGGGGGTCTGGCTACACCTTC. Amino acid sequence: CASSPGTGGSGYTF. Using reference TRBV7-2 and TRBJ1-2 for the parts outside the CDR3, the full variable domain is GAGVSQSPSNKVTEKGKDVELRCDPISGHTALYWYRQSLGQGLEFLIYFQGNSAPDKSGLPSDRFSAERTGGSVSTLTIQRTQQEDSAVYLCASSPGTGGSGYTFGSGTRLTVV.

Many counts were recorded for this clone. This rearrangement joins TRBV9 to TRBJ2-7; possible D gene TRBD2, 6 bases. Germline CDR1 SGDLS, CDR2 YYNGEE. V was cut by 3 bases and J by 4 bases, with 17 bases left in between. The CDR3 is 15 amino acids. In nucleotides, the CDR3 is TGTGCCAGCAGCGGATCCGGGACTGGAGATTACGAGCAGTACTTC. It yields the protein CASSGSGTGDYEQYF.

As DNA, the CDR3 is TGCGCCAGCAGCCCTGATACTAGCGGGTTTTACAATGAGCAGTTCTTC. As protein: CASSPDTSGFYNEQFF. The chain carries TRBV5-1 and TRBJ2-1, with 9 bases that match TRBD2. Germline assignment: CDR1 SGHRS and CDR2 YFSETQ. The trim removed 4 bases at V and 4 bases at J, leaving 9 bases unmatched. The CDR3 runs to 16 residues.

This clone was detected a few times. The rearrangement uses TRBV28 and TRBJ1-2; TRBD1 aligns across 8 bases. CDR3 length: 16 amino acids. Trimming cost V 5 bases and J 4 bases; bases outside gene matches: 12. Germline V gene data show CDR1 as MDHEN and CDR2 as SYDVKM. CDR3 bases: TGTGCCAGCAGTGACCAATCACAGGGGGTGGTCTATGGCTACACCTTC. The encoded protein is CASSDQSQGVVYGYTF.

Only a few counts were recorded for this clone. The V call is TRBV30, the J call TRBJ2-6; D may be TRBD2 (5 bases). This CDR3 is built from 14 residues. V gave up 2 bases and J gave up 0 bases, with 5 bases separating them. Germline V CDR1 and CDR2: GTSNPN, SVGIG (reference sequence). The CDR3 nucleotides are TGTGCCTGGAGTCGGGGCTCTGGGGCCAACGTCCTGACTTTC. Protein sequence: CAWSRGSGANVLTF. The whole variable domain, filled in from reference TRBV30 and TRBJ2-6, reads SQTIHQWPATLVQPVGSPLSLECTVEGTSNPNLYWYRQAAGRGLQLLFYSVGIGQISSEVPQNLSASRPQDRQFILSSKKLLLSDSGFYLCAWSRGSGANVLTFGAGSRLTVL.

This chain joins TRBV7-8 and TRBJ1-1; 10 nucleotides align to TRBD1. Germline CDR1 reads SGHVS; CDR2 reads FQNEAQ. Trimming at V came to 6 bases and at J to 0 bases, leaving 7 bases not matched to a gene. CDR3 length: 16 residues. The CDR3 sequence: CASRLGTGAVNTEAFF. CDR3 in DNA: TGTGCCAGCAGGCTTGGGACAGGGGCTGTGAACACTGAAGCTTTCTTT.

The CDR3 DNA is TGTGCCACCAGCAGAGATCTGGCGGAAGAGACCCAGTACTTC. It encodes CATSRDLAEETQYF. The J gene is TRBJ2-5, the V gene TRBV15; no clear D gene. V shed 0 bases and J shed 3 bases, with 8 bases lying between them. Germline-derived CDR1 and CDR2 are LNHNV and YYDKDF (reference sequence). This CDR3 has 14 amino acids.

This chain joins TRBV19 and TRBJ2-2; a weak D match, TRBD2 (6 bases). CDR3 length: 14 amino acids. Trimming removed 7 bases at V and 2 bases at J, with 11 bases between. Germline CDR1 reads LNHDA; CDR2 reads SQIVND (reference sequence). The CDR3 nucleotides read TGTGCCAGTATCGGAGGGGTTAACACCGGGGAGCTGTTTTTT. Its translation: CASIGGVNTGELFF.

V and J are TRBV15 and TRBJ1-2, with 9 bases matching TRBD1. This CDR3 region has 15 residues. J lost 10 bases, V lost 3 bases, and 12 bases had no gene match. Germline-derived CDR1 and CDR2 are LNHNV and YYDKDF (reference sequence). The CDR3 DNA reads as TGTGCCACCAGCAGTCTTTCACAGGGGGCAAGTTTCTACACCTTC. Amino acid sequence: CATSSLSQGASFYTF.

The genes are TRBV9 and TRBJ2-1; 9 bases align to TRBD2. The CDR3 loop spans 19 amino acids. V shed 3 bases and J 0 bases; nucleotides not matched to a gene: 13. CDR1 and CDR2 from the germline V gene are SGDLS and YYNGEE. As DNA, the CDR3 is TGTGCCAGCAGCGAAGCGGGAGGATTCCGGACTGGCTCCTACAATGAGCAGTTCTTC. It encodes CASSEAGGFRTGSYNEQFF.

This clone was seen at least ten times. This CDR3 is also generated by other DNA sequences in the sample. The rearrangement uses TRBV7-2 and TRBJ2-3; a weak D match, TRBD1 (6 bases). CDR3 length equals 14 residues. The V gene's germline CDR1 is SGHTA and CDR2 FQGNSA. Trimming took off 4 bases at V and 0 bases at J, with 8 bases between the two ends. The CDR3 coding sequence is TGTGCCAGCAGCTCCCAGGGGAGCACAGATACGCAGTATTTT. As protein: CASSSQGSTDTQYF.

This clone has only a few counts. The V and J genes are TRBV5-1 and TRBJ2-2; a possible D gene is TRBD2 (6 bases). V was pared by 0 bases and J by 6 bases, with 12 bases between. The CDR3 length is 15 residues. Germline V gene sequence: CDR1 SGHRS, CDR2 YFSETQ. As DNA, the CDR3 is TGCGCCAGCAGCTTGGTCGGGAGTAGCTCCGGGGAGCTGTTTTTT. As protein: CASSLVGSSSGELFF.

This clone appeared a few times. This chain uses TRBV5-1 with TRBJ2-4; a possible D gene is TRBD2 (7 bases). This CDR3 comprises 14 residues. Germline values: CDR1 SGHRS, CDR2 YFSETQ. The V and J ends lost 4 bases and 3 bases respectively, with 11 bases between them. The CDR3 region has the DNA TGCGCCAGCAGCGGACTAGGGGGCAAAAACATTCAGTACTTC. Its protein product is CASSGLGGKNIQYF.

This clone was seen only a few times. The V and J genes are TRBV29-1 and TRBJ2-7; TRBD1 matches at 9 bases. V gave up 3 bases and J gave up 0 bases; unmatched junction bases: 9. CDR3 length: 16 amino acids. Germline V gives CDR1 SQVTM, CDR2 ANQGSEA. In nucleotides, the CDR3 is TGCAGCGTTGAGACCGCTACAGGGGGCCTCTCCTACGAGCAGTACTTC. Translated, it gives CSVETATGGLSYEQYF.

V and J are TRBV7-2 and TRBJ2-5; unclear D gene. The V gene's germline CDR1 is SGHTA and CDR2 FQGNSA. The CDR3 length is 15 residues. V was shortened by 5 bases and J by 5 bases, with 18 bases between the two germline ends. DNA for the CDR3: TGTGCCAGCAGCCAGGTTCTATCCATGATGGAGACCCAGTACTTC. Its translation: CASSQVLSMMETQYF.

This clone occurred a few times. The chain couples TRBV19 to TRBJ2-1, with 8 nucleotides matching TRBD1. Germline V gene sequence: CDR1 LNHDA, CDR2 SQIVND (reference sequence). V dropped 6 bases and J dropped 7; count of bases not matched to a gene: 5. This CDR3 contains 13 residues. The CDR3 is CASRGTGANEQFF. In nucleotides, the CDR3 is TGTGCCAGTAGGGGGACAGGAGCTAATGAGCAGTTCTTC. Full variable domain (remainder filled in from reference TRBV19 and TRBJ2-1): DGGITQSPKYLFRKEGQNVTLSCEQNLNHDAMYWYRQDPGQGLRLIYYSQIVNDFQKGDIAEGYSVSREKKESFPLTVTSAQKNPTAFYLCASRGTGANEQFFGPGTRLTVL.

In its sample, this clone was seen a few times. The rearrangement joins TRBV6-4 to TRBJ2-1, with a possible D match to TRBD1 (5 bases). Germline V gives CDR1 MRHNA, CDR2 SNTAGT. Trimming removed 7 bases at V and 0 bases at J, with 13 bases between. There are 15 residues in the CDR3. As DNA, the CDR3 is TGTGCCAGCAACATCGACAGCAACTCCTACAATGAGCAGTTCTTC. It is translated as CASNIDSNSYNEQFF.

The rearrangement uses TRBV19 and TRBJ2-2, with TRBD2 identical over 7 bases. Germline lookup yields CDR1 LNHDA and CDR2 SQIVND (reference sequence). The CDR3 is 14 residues long. Trimming removed 7 bases from V and 6 bases from J; junction bases left unmatched: 8. The CDR3 DNA sequence: TGTGCCAGTAATTGGGCGGGAGAGTCCGGGGAGCTGTTTTTT. Translating it yields CASNWAGESGELFF. The entire variable domain, with the rest obtained from reference TRBV19 and TRBJ2-2, is as follows: DGGITQSPKYLFRKEGQNVTLSCEQNLNHDAMYWYRQDPGQGLRLIYYSQIVNDFQKGDIAEGYSVSREKKESFPLTVTSAQKNPTAFYLCASNWAGESGELFFGEGSRLTVL.

The rearrangement joins TRBV4-2 to TRBJ2-2; 8 bases are a match to TRBD1. V shed 1 base and J 1 base; nucleotides not matched to a gene: 8. Germline CDR1 LGHNA, CDR2 YNFKEQ. The CDR3 covers 18 residues. The CDR3 coding sequence is TGTGCCAGCAGCCAAGGGATGTTCGGGACAGGGAACACCGGGGAGCTGTTTTTT. Translating gives CASSQGMFGTGNTGELFF.

The chain combines TRBV25-1 with TRBJ1-4; D may be TRBD1 (5 bases). This CDR3 has 14 residues. V gave up 6 bases and J gave up 4 bases, with 12 bases separating them. Germline CDR1 MGHDK, CDR2 SYGVNS. CDR3 in DNA: TGTGCCAGCAGAGACAGCGCGAGTAATGAAAAACTGTTTTTT. Translation gives CASRDSASNEKLFF.

This clone was counted ten times or more. The chain employs TRBV5-4 and TRBJ2-7; no definite D call. Germline CDR1 and CDR2: SGHNT and YYREEE (reference sequence). Trimming removed 0 bases at V and 0 bases at J, with 10 bases between. The CDR3 spans 15 residues. The CDR3 sequence: CASSLGAGSSYEQYF. In nucleotides, the CDR3 is TGTGCCAGCAGCTTGGGAGCAGGTAGCTCCTACGAGCAGTACTTC.

This rearrangement joins TRBV7-2 to TRBJ2-7; 9 nucleotides match TRBD1. This CDR3 is 17 amino acids long. The junction had 18 bases not matched to a gene; V was cut back by 8 bases and J by 4 bases. The germline V gene encodes CDR1 SGHTA and CDR2 FQGNSA. The chain's CDR3 is CASQRKGGTGIPYEQYF. In DNA form, the CDR3 reads TGTGCCAGCCAACGCAAAGGCGGGACAGGGATACCGTACGAGCAGTACTTC.